These 9 T cell receptor beta chains originate from one sample sequenced in a study of early T cells in non-severe SARS-CoV-2 infection. TCRdb analysed the 5' RACE reads with MiXCR anew, one entry per CDR3 protein. The sample has more than 85,000 distinct CDR3 sequences; over 10% are singletons. Input material: whole blood. The source is an adult who was a healthcare worker with PCR-confirmed SARS-CoV-2 infection or an uninfected control (not recorded which).

V and J are TRBV29-1 and TRBJ2-1; 7 nucleotides match TRBD2. The CDR3 is 12 residues long. Germline V gives CDR1 SQVTM, CDR2 ANQGSEA. The V segment lost 3 bases and the J segment 6 bases; nucleotides outside the gene matches: 2. This CDR3 is CSVDWEGNEQFF. In DNA form, the CDR3 reads TGCAGCGTTGATTGGGAGGGCAATGAGCAGTTCTTC.

The V and J genes are TRBV5-8 and TRBJ2-2; 9 bases map to TRBD1. Losses at the gene ends were 2 bases for V and 5 bases for J; bases not matched to a gene: 7. This CDR3 region has 16 residues. Germline V CDR1 and CDR2: SGHTS, YDEGEE. CDR3 amino acids: CASSFGTGRWTGELFF. CDR3 bases: TGTGCCAGCAGCTTTGGGACAGGGAGGTGGACCGGGGAGCTGTTTTTT. The full variable domain, rest sourced from reference TRBV5-8 and TRBJ2-2, is EAGVTQSPTHLIKTRGQQATLRCSPISGHTSVYWYQQALGLGLQFLLWYDEGEERNRGNFPPRFSGRQFPNYSSELNVNALELEDSALYLCASSFGTGRWTGELFFGEGSRLTVL.

The chain joins TRBV3-1 to TRBJ2-1, with D possibly matching TRBD2 (6 bases). V lost 0 bases and J 12 bases, leaving 9 bases between the germline ends. Germline CDR1 LGHDT, CDR2 YNNKEL (reference sequence). This CDR3 is built from 12 residues. The CDR3 here is CASSQERRGQFF. The CDR3 DNA is TGTGCCAGCAGCCAAGAGCGGAGGGGGCAGTTCTTC.

This clonotype occurred many times. This chain links TRBV10-3 with TRBJ2-1; D gene uncertain. V shed 0 bases and J shed 10 bases, with 10 bases lying between them. In germline, CDR1 is ENHRY, CDR2 SYGVKD. CDR3 length: 13 residues. CDR3 nucleotide sequence: TGTGCCATCAGTGAGTCAAAGATCGACGAGCAGTTCTTC. Encoded protein: CAISESKIDEQFF.

This clonotype is medium-sized (0.01 to 0.1%). The J gene is TRBJ2-6, the V gene TRBV10-3; 7 bases are shared with TRBD1. The trim removed 7 bases at V and 0 bases at J, leaving 18 bases unmatched. This CDR3 is built from 20 residues. Germline V gives CDR1 ENHRY, CDR2 SYGVKD. The CDR3 spells CAITRVNPGQILSGANVLTF. The DNA for the CDR3 is TGTGCCATCACCCGAGTTAATCCGGGACAGATTCTCTCTGGGGCCAACGTCCTGACTTTC.

This clonotype was detected only a few times. The chain links TRBV12-3 or TRBV12-4 to TRBJ1-6; TRBD1 aligns across 9 bases. V was clipped by 4 bases and J by 8 bases; unmatched bases: 3. This CDR3 has 14 residues. CDR3 protein: CASSYGTGHSPLHF. CDR3 bases: TGTGCCAGCAGTTACGGGACAGGGCATTCACCCCTCCACTTT.

The V and J genes are TRBV6-1 and TRBJ2-7, with TRBD1 identical over 7 bases. CDR1 MNHNS and CDR2 SASEGT come from the germline V gene. V was pared by 7 bases and J by 4 bases, with 4 bases of the junction left unmatched. The CDR3 totals 12 residues. CDR3 in DNA: TGTGCCAGCACCTGGACAGGATACGAGCAGTACTTC. Translated: CASTWTGYEQYF.

The chain carries TRBV9 and TRBJ2-3; 7 nucleotides align to TRBD2. The V gene end was trimmed by 1 base and the J gene end by 2 bases; junction bases not matched to a gene: 4. Per the germline V gene, CDR1 is SGDLS and CDR2 is YYNGEE. This CDR3 is 15 amino acids long. The CDR3 DNA reads as TGTGCCAGCAGCGTAAGCGGGATTTACACAGATACGCAGTATTTT. It encodes CASSVSGIYTDTQYF.

The chain employs TRBV28 and TRBJ2-7, with 10 bases matching TRBD2. The V gene's germline CDR1 is MDHEN and CDR2 SYDVKM. The CDR3 has 16 residues. V trimming: 4 bases; J trimming: 7 bases; junction bases outside the gene matches: 13. CDR3 bases: TGTGCCAGCAGTTCCGCCTCAAGCGGGAGGGGCAGGGAGCAGTACTTC. Amino acids: CASSSASSGRGREQYF.